The source of this T cell receptor (beta chain) is a study of control samples from healthy donors and cancer patients. Trimming removed 5 bases from V and 10 bases from J, with 16 bases in between. This CDR3 spans 13 amino acids. CDR1 is KGHSH, CDR2 LQKENI, per germline. Some clones are missing from TCRdb's copy, which holds only in-frame ones; the method was immunoSEQ multiplex PCR. The sample includes about 130,000 clones, over 80% of them seen just once. The V and J genes are TRBV18 and TRBJ2-3; D uncertain. This TCR was sampled from a man older than 75 with head and neck cancer. Material: PBMCs. The CDR3 sequence: CASSSDLQSPQYF. The CDR3 nucleotides are TGTGCCAGCTCAAGCGATTTACAGAGCCCGCAGTATTTT.